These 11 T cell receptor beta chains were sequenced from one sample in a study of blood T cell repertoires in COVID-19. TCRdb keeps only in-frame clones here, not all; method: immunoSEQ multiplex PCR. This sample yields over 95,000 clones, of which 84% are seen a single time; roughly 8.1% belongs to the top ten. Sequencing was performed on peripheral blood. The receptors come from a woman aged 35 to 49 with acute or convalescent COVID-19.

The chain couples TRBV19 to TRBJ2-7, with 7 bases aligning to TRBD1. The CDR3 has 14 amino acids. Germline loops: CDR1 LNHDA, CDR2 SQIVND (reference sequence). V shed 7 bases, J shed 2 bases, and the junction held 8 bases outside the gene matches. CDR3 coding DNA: TGTGCCAGTACCATCACAGGGGCCGCCTACGAGCAGTACTTC. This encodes CASTITGAAYEQYF.

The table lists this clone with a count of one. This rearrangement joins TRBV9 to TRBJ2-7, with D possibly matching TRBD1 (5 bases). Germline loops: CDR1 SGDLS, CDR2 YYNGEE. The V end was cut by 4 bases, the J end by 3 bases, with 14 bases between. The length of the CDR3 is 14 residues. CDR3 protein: CASSPRPDSYEQYF. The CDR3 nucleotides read TGTGCCAGCAGCCCCCGACCTGACAGCTACGAGCAGTACTTC.

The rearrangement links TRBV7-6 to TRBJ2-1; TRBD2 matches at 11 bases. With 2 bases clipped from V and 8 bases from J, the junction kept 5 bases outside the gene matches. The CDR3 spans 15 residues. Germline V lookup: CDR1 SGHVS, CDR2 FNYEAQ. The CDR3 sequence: CASSLNSGGAYEQFF. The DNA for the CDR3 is TGTGCCAGCAGCTTAAATAGCGGGGGGGCTTATGAGCAGTTCTTC.

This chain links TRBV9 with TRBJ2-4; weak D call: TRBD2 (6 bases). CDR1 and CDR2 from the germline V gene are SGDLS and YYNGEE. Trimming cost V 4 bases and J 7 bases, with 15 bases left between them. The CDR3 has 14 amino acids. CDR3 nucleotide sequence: TGTGCCAGCAGCCCCAGGGACTTTTACAACATTCAGTACTTC. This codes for CASSPRDFYNIQYF.

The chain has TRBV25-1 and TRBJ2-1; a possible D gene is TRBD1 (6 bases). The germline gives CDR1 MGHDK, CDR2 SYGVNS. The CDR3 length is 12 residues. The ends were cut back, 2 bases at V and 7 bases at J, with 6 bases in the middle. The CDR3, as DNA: TGTGCCAGCAGTGAACAGGGGAATGAGCAGTTCTTC. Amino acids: CASSEQGNEQFF.

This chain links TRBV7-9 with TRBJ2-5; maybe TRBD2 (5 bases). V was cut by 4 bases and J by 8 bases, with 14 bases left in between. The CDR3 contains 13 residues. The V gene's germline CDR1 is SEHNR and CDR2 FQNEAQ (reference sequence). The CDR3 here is CASSYEIAITQYF. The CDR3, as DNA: TGTGCCAGCAGCTACGAAATAGCGATAACCCAGTACTTC.

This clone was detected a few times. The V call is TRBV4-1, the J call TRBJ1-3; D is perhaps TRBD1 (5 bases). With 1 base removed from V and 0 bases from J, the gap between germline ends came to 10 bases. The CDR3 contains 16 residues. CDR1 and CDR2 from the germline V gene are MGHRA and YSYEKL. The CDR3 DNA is TGCGCCAGCAGCCAAGCTCCGACAGACTCTGGAAACACCATATATTTT. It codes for CASSQAPTDSGNTIYF.

The CDR3 nucleotides are TGCAGCGTTAGGACAGGGTTGGGCACTGAAGCTTTCTTT. This gives the protein CSVRTGLGTEAFF. The V gene is TRBV29-1, the J gene TRBJ1-1, with 8 bases that match TRBD1. This CDR3 has 13 residues. V shed 5 bases and J 4 bases; nucleotides not matched to a gene: 6. Germline V CDR1 and CDR2: SQVTM, ANQGSEA.

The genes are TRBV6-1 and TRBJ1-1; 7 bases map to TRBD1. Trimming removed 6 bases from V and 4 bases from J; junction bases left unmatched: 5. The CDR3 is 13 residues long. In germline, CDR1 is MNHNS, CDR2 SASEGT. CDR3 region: CASSRQGFTEAFF. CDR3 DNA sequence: TGTGCCAGCAGCAGACAGGGTTTCACTGAAGCTTTCTTT.

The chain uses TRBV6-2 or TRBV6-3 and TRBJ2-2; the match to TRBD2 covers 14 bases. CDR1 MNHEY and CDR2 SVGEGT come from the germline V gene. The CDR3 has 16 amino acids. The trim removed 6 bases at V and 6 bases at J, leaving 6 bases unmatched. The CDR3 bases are TGTGCCAGCAGCCCGACTAGCGGGGGGGCCGCCGGGGAGCTGTTTTTT. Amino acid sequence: CASSPTSGGAAGELFF.

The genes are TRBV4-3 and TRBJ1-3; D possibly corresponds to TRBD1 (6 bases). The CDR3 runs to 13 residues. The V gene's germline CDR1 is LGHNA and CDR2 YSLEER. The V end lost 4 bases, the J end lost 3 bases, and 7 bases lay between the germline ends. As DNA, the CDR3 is TGCGCCAGCAGCCGGGGGCTTGGAAACACCATATATTTT. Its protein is CASSRGLGNTIYF.